This T cell receptor (beta chain) was identified in a study of CD8 T cells in ankylosing spondylitis. In making TCR beta libraries, quantitative 5'-RACE with molecular barcodes was used. TCRdb redid the calling of the 5' RACE reads with MiXCR, one entry per CDR3 protein. The sample shows more than 200,000 distinct CDR3 sequences, more than 20% of them seen only once. This CDR3 is 15 amino acids long. Unmatched junction bases numbered 9, after V lost 0 bases and J lost 8 bases. Germline CDR1 is DFQATT and CDR2 is SNEGSKA (reference sequence). With respect to this clonotype: Its specificity is not known.

Regarding the study as a whole: Reactive arthritis synovial fluid and blood previously showed some of these motif variants. Blood from ankylosing spondylitis patients appeared to carry a characteristic roughly 8-variant TCR beta motif.

The V call is TRBV20-1, the J call TRBJ2-3; 9 bases map to TRBD2. This clonotype was sampled from a male donor with ankylosing spondylitis or in good health (not recorded which). The sample consisted of blood, either unsorted or a sorted T cell fraction (not recorded which). The CDR3 sequence: CSARDRRLAAGTQYF. The CDR3 bases are TGCAGTGCTAGAGATCGGAGACTAGCGGCGGGTACGCAGTATTTT.